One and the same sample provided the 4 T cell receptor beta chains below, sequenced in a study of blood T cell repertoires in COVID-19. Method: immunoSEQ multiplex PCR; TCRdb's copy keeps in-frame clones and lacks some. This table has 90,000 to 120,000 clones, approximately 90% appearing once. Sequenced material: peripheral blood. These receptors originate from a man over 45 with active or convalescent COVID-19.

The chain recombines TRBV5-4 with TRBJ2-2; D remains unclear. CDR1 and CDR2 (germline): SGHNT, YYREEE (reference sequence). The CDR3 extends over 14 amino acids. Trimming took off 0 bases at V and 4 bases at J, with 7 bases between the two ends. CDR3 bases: TGTGCCAGCAGCTTGGGACGAGGCACCGGGGAGCTGTTTTTT. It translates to CASSLGRGTGELFF.

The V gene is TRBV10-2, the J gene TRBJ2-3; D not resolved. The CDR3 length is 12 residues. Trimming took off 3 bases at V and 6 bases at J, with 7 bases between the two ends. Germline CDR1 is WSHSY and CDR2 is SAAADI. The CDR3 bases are TGCGCCAGCAGTGAAGTCCGGGATACGCAGTATTTT. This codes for CASSEVRDTQYF.

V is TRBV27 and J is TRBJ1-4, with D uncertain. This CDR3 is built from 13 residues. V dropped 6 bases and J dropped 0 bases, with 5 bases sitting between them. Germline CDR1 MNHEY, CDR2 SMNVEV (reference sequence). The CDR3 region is CASRAPTNEKLFF. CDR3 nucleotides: TGTGCCAGCAGGGCCCCAACTAATGAAAAACTGTTTTTT.

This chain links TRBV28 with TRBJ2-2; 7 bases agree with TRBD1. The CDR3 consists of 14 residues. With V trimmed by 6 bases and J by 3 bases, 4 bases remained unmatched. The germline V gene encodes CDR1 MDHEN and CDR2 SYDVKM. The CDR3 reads CASRPGQHTGELFF. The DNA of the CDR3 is TGTGCCAGCAGGCCGGGACAGCACACCGGGGAGCTGTTTTTT.